This record concerns one T cell receptor beta chain sequence. The data originate from a study of early T cells in non-severe SARS-CoV-2 infection. TCRdb recomputed calls from the 5' RACE reads with MiXCR, one row per CDR3 protein. Among 60,000 or so distinct CDR3 sequences listed, under 15% were seen once. CDR1 is SGHTA, CDR2 FQGTGA, per germline. The J segment lost 10 bases and the V segment lost 2 bases, leaving 9 bases of the junction unmatched. The CDR3 length is 16 residues. The V and J genes are TRBV7-3 and TRBJ2-1; 12 positions match TRBD2. Sample: whole blood. The receptor comes from an adult who was a healthcare worker with PCR-confirmed SARS-CoV-2 infection or an uninfected control (not recorded which). In DNA form, the CDR3 reads TGTGCCAGCAGCTTAGAGACTAGCGGGAGAGGAGGGGAGCAGTTCTTC. It is translated as CASSLETSGRGGEQFF.